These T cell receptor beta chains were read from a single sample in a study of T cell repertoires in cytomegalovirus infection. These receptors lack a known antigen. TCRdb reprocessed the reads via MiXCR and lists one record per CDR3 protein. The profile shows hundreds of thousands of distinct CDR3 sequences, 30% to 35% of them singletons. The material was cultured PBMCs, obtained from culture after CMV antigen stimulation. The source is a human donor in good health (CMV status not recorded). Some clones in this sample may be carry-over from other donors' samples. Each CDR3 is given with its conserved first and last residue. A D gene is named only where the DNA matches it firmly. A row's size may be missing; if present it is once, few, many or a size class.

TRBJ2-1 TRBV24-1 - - TGTGCCACCAGTGATGAACAGGGTCCCTACAATGAGCAGTTCTTC CATSDEQGPYNEQFF
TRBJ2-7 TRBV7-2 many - TGTGCCAGCAGCTTCCGGAGGGCCGATTCTGGCGAGCAGTACTTC CASSFRRADSGEQYF
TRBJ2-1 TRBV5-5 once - TGTGCCAGCAGCTTCACTTCTGAGCAGTTCTTC CASSFTSEQFF
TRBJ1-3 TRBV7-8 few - TGTGCCAGCAGCTTTGGGGCATTAGTGAGAAACACCATATATTTT CASSFGALVRNTIYF
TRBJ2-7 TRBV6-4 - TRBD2 TGTGCCAGCAGTGACGCTCAGGACGTGCGGGAGGTTCAACAGTACTTC CASSDAQDVREVQQYF
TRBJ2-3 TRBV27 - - TGTGCCAGCAGTTTATACCACACAGATACGCAGTATTTT CASSLYHTDTQYF
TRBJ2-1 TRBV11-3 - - TGTGCCAGCAGCCCCGGGACTCAACAGTTCTTC CASSPGTQQFF
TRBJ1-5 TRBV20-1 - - TGCAGTGCTAGAGGTCGCCCCGATCAGCCCCAGCATTTT CSARGRPDQPQHF
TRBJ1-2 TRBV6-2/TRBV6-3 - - TGTGCCAGCAGTTACGATTCCCGGGGGGCCAGGAATGGCTACACCTTC CASSYDSRGARNGYTF
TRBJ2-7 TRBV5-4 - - TGTGCCAGCAGTTTTGCGACGGATACCTACGAGCAGTACTTC CASSFATDTYEQYF
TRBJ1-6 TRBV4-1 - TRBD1 TGCGCCAGCAGCCAAGATATCACAGGGGGCATCAAATCACCCCTCCACTTT CASSQDITGGIKSPLHF
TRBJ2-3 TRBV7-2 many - TGTGCCAGCAACCGGGACACTGGCACAGATACGCAGTATTTT CASNRDTGTDTQYF
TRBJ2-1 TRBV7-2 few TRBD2 TGTGCCAGCAGCCGAGTAGCGGGAGTCGGAGACAATGAGCAGTTCTTC CASSRVAGVGDNEQFF
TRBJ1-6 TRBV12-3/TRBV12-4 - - TGTGCCAGCAGGACCATCGATTATAATTCACCCCTCCACTTT CASRTIDYNSPLHF
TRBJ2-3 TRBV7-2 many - TGTGCCAGCAGCTTAGTGTGGGGAAACACAGATACGCAGTATTTT CASSLVWGNTDTQYF
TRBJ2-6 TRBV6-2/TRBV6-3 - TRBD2 TGTGCCAGCACCCCCGGGGGGGCTGGGGCCAACGTCCTGACTTTC CASTPGGAGANVLTF
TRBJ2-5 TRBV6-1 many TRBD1 TGTGCCAGCAGAACTACAGGGGTGGAGACCCAGTACTTC CASRTTGVETQYF
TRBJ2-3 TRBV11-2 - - TGTGCCAGCAGCTTAGCGCAAAGCGGACTGCAGTATTTT CASSLAQSGLQYF
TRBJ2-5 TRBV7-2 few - TGTGCCAGCAGCTACACCGCAGGGGAGACCCAGTACTTC CASSYTAGETQYF
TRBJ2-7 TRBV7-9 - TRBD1 TGTGCCAGCAGCGTAACCGGGACAGGGGGTTTCGAGCAGTACTTC CASSVTGTGGFEQYF